These 20 T cell receptor beta chains were all obtained from the same sample, sequenced in a study of beta chain features in type 1 diabetes. Study observations and caveats: TCRB CDR3s were moderately but significantly shorter in Type 1 diabetes patients in all four CD4+ subsets.

These receptors are not linked to any known antigen. Sequenced material consisted of expressed TCRB transcripts (all of the isolated RNA was reverse transcribed). Assay: immunoSEQ multiplex PCR; the TCRdb copy retains only in-frame clones and omits some. The repertoire holds 330,000 or so clones, with roughly 12% as singletons. Sequenced material: naive CD4+ T cells from blood. The receptors shown here come from a woman under 30 with type 1 diabetes.

This clone was recorded a few times. The chain carries TRBV5-1 and TRBJ2-1, with 9 bases fitting TRBD2. CDR3 length: 14 residues. The V and J ends lost 4 bases and 7 bases, in that order; junction bases with no gene match: 6. CDR1 and CDR2 (germline): SGHRS, YFSETQ. In DNA form, the CDR3 reads TGCGCCAGCAGCCCCTTAGCGGGAGTAAATGAGCAGTTCTTC. Protein sequence: CASSPLAGVNEQFF.

This clone occurred a few times. V gene TRBV10-3 combines with J gene TRBJ2-3; 7 nucleotides line up with TRBD1. The V gene end was trimmed by 2 bases and the J gene end by 4 bases; junction bases not matched to a gene: 3. The CDR3 has 14 amino acids. CDR1 ENHRY and CDR2 SYGVKD come from the germline V gene. CDR3 residues: CAISERTGPDTQYF. The CDR3, as DNA: TGTGCCATCAGTGAGAGGACAGGCCCAGATACGCAGTATTTT.

This chain uses TRBV18 with TRBJ2-1; TRBD1 aligns across 7 bases. Trimming cost V 2 bases and J 2 bases; bases outside gene matches: 6. The CDR3 contains 16 residues. The germline V gene encodes CDR1 KGHSH and CDR2 LQKENI. CDR3 sequence reads: CASSPWDQGAYNEQFF. DNA for the CDR3: TGTGCCAGCTCACCATGGGATCAGGGGGCCTACAATGAGCAGTTCTTC.

This clone occurred a few times. This chain joins TRBV19 and TRBJ1-1; the D gene is possibly TRBD1 (5 bases). CDR1 and CDR2 (germline): LNHDA, SQIVND (reference sequence). The V end was cut by 7 bases, the J end by 4 bases, with 13 bases between. This CDR3 has 13 residues. CDR3 in amino acids: CASTLQGFTEAFF. CDR3 bases: TGTGCCAGTACCCTTCAGGGATTCACTGAAGCTTTCTTT. The variable domain in full, completed from reference TRBV19 and TRBJ1-1, reads DGGITQSPKYLFRKEGQNVTLSCEQNLNHDAMYWYRQDPGQGLRLIYYSQIVNDFQKGDIAEGYSVSREKKESFPLTVTSAQKNPTAFYLCASTLQGFTEAFFGQGTRLTVV.

V is TRBV7-9 and J is TRBJ1-1; D call uncertain. The ends were cut back, 2 bases at V and 3 bases at J, with 13 bases in the middle. Germline CDR1 reads SEHNR; CDR2 reads FQNEAQ (reference sequence). The CDR3 loop spans 15 amino acids. The CDR3 nucleotides read TGTGCCAGCAGCTTAAAGTCCTCGCGGTACACTGAAGCTTTCTTT. Translation: CASSLKSSRYTEAFF.

This clone occurred a few times. The genes are TRBV4-2 and TRBJ1-2, with TRBD1 matching over 10 bases. Germline V lookup: CDR1 LGHNA, CDR2 YNFKEQ. Trimming removed 3 bases from V and 1 base from J; junction bases left unmatched: 2. The CDR3 consists of 15 residues. The CDR3 coding sequence is TGTGCCAGCAGCCATGGGGACAGGGGTAACTATGGCTACACCTTC. This encodes CASSHGDRGNYGYTF.

This clone appeared a few times. The chain carries TRBV28 and TRBJ2-3; 8 positions agree with TRBD2. The germline V gene has CDR1 MDHEN and CDR2 SYDVKM. V shed 5 bases, J shed 7 bases, and the junction held 14 bases outside the gene matches. The CDR3 length is 16 residues. DNA for the CDR3: TGTGCCAGCAGTCCACCTGATACGGGAGGGCCCCATACGCAGTATTTT. Protein product: CASSPPDTGGPHTQYF.

The J gene is TRBJ1-1, the V gene TRBV4-1; D gene unclear. V gave up 3 bases and J gave up 5 bases, with 10 bases separating them. The CDR3 spans 13 residues. Germline V gene lookup returns CDR1 MGHRA and CDR2 YSYEKL. The chain's CDR3 is CASSHITGTEAFF. The CDR3, as DNA: TGCGCCAGCAGCCATATCACGGGTACTGAAGCTTTCTTT.

In this sample, this clone turned up a few times. This chain links TRBV2 with TRBJ1-2, with 9 bases lining up with TRBD1. The CDR3 is 14 amino acids. V gave up 6 bases and J gave up 4 bases; unmatched junction bases: 6. Germline V gene lookup returns CDR1 SNHLY and CDR2 FYNNEI. The CDR3 DNA is TGTGCCAGCAGAGGAACAGGGGGCCCCTATGGCTACACCTTC. Translating gives CASRGTGGPYGYTF.

CDR3 nucleotide sequence: TGTGCCAGCACCACTGGAGCCACAGATACGCAGTATTTT. Translated: CASTTGATDTQYF. The genes are TRBV7-2 and TRBJ2-3, with unresolved D. The V end lost 7 bases, the J end lost 2 bases, and 10 bases lay between the germline ends. Germline CDR1 reads SGHTA; CDR2 reads FQGNSA. This CDR3 has 13 residues.

This clone has more than one count but fewer than ten. V usage is TRBV18 and J usage is TRBJ1-3, with TRBD1 as a possible D gene (5 bases). The V gene lost 5 bases and the J gene lost 2 bases, with 16 bases spanning the gap. Per the germline V gene, CDR1 is KGHSH and CDR2 is LQKENI. The CDR3 has 16 amino acids. DNA of the CDR3: TGTGCCAGCTCAAAGGATCAGGGAACCACTGGAAACACCATATATTTT. Translated: CASSKDQGTTGNTIYF.

This clone came up a few times. The rearrangement uses TRBV29-1 and TRBJ1-2; TRBD1 matches at 9 bases. The trim removed 4 bases at V and 7 bases at J, leaving 7 bases unmatched. Germline V gene sequence: CDR1 SQVTM, CDR2 ANQGSEA. The CDR3 is 13 residues long. The CDR3 DNA reads as TGCAGCGTTGGCGGACAGGGGACGATTGGCTACACCTTC. This sequence encodes CSVGGQGTIGYTF. The full variable domain, completed using reference TRBV29-1 and TRBJ1-2, is SAVISQKPSRDICQRGTSLTIQCQVDSQVTMMFWYRQQPGQSLTLIATANQGSEATYESGFVIDKFPISRPNLTFSTLTVSNMSPEDSSIYLCSVGGQGTIGYTFGSGTRLTVV.

This clone was counted between two and nine times. This chain joins TRBV27 and TRBJ2-5; TRBD1 matches at 8 bases. After removal of 4 bases from V and 5 bases from J, the junction contained 6 bases not matched to a gene. Germline CDR1 reads MNHEY; CDR2 reads SMNVEV (reference sequence). CDR3 size: 14 residues. In DNA, the CDR3 is TGTGCCAGCAGTTCCTACGGACAGGGCGAGACCCAGTACTTC. Encoded protein: CASSSYGQGETQYF.

The chain employs TRBV18 and TRBJ2-7; tentative D call: TRBD1 (6 bases). This CDR3 comprises 14 residues. Germline assignment: CDR1 KGHSH and CDR2 LQKENI. Deletions cut 2 bases from V and 5 bases from J, with 13 bases between. The CDR3 spells CASSPSAGDHEQYF. As DNA, the CDR3 is TGTGCCAGCTCACCAAGCGCAGGGGACCACGAGCAGTACTTC.

V usage is TRBV5-4 and J usage is TRBJ2-5, with 11 bases fitting TRBD2. Germline V gene sequence: CDR1 SGHNT, CDR2 YYREEE (reference sequence). The CDR3 has 18 residues. V lost 0 bases to trimming and J lost 5 bases; unmatched junction nucleotides: 12. In nucleotides, the CDR3 is TGTGCCAGCAGCTTGGCACCCACTAGCGGGGGTAGGGCGGAGACCCAGTACTTC. Its protein product is CASSLAPTSGGRAETQYF. Full variable domain (rest looked up from reference TRBV5-4 and TRBJ2-5): ETGVTQSPTHLIKTRGQQVTLRCSSQSGHNTVSWYQQALGQGPQFIFQYYREEENGRGNFPPRFSGLQFPNYSSELNVNALELDDSALYLCASSLAPTSGGRAETQYFGPGTRLLVL.

This clone was picked up a small number of times. The chain combines TRBV6-6 with TRBJ2-7; a weak D match, TRBD2 (6 bases). This CDR3 region has 15 residues. V was shortened by 2 bases and J by 3 bases, with 14 bases between the two germline ends. Germline V CDR1 and CDR2: MNHNY, SVGAGI (reference sequence). CDR3 amino acids: CASSYPGRSDYEQYF. The CDR3, as DNA: TGTGCCAGCAGTTACCCGGGGAGGTCCGACTACGAGCAGTACTTC.

CDR3 coding DNA: TGCAGCGTTGAACCCCGCAGAAACACCGGGGAGCTGTTTTTT. This translates into CSVEPRRNTGELFF. This sequence joins TRBV29-1 and TRBJ2-2; D call uncertain. This CDR3 is built from 14 residues. Germline-derived CDR1 and CDR2 are SQVTM and ANQGSEA. V was cut by 2 bases and J by 2 bases, with 9 bases left in between.

A few counts support this clone. The CDR3 region is CASSARRSGNGEQYF. CDR3 in DNA: TGTGCCAGCAGCGCCCGCAGGAGCGGGAACGGCGAGCAGTACTTC. The rearrangement links TRBV9 to TRBJ2-7, with 7 bases matching TRBD2. The CDR3 spans 15 residues. The germline V gene encodes CDR1 SGDLS and CDR2 YYNGEE. Losses at the gene ends were 3 bases for V and 6 bases for J; bases not matched to a gene: 12.

The chain employs TRBV6-5 and TRBJ1-5; unclear D gene. This CDR3 spans 13 amino acids. V lost 6 bases, J lost 7 bases, and 13 bases lay in between. Germline values: CDR1 MNHEY, CDR2 SVGAGI. The CDR3 DNA is TGTGCCAGCAGCACCGTCGGCGGCCAGCCCCAGCATTTT. Protein sequence: CASSTVGGQPQHF.

The chain carries TRBV7-9 and TRBJ1-4; D might be TRBD1 (6 bases). Germline V gene sequence: CDR1 SEHNR, CDR2 FQNEAQ (reference sequence). Trimming shortened V by 0 bases and J by 3 bases, and 17 bases separated the two germline ends. The CDR3 contains 18 residues. CDR3 residues: CASSLAPTGQSANEKLFF. The DNA of the CDR3 is TGTGCCAGCAGCTTAGCGCCGACAGGACAGTCGGCTAATGAAAAACTGTTTTTT.